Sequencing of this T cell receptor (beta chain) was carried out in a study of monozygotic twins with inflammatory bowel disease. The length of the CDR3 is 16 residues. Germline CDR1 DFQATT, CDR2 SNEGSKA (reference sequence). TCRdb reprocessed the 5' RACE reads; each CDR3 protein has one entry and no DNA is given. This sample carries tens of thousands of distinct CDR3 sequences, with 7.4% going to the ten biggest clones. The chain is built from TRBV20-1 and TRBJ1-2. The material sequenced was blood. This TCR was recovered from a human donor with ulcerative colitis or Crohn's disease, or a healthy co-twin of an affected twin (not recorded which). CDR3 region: CSARTGRAGSNYGYTF.